The rows below give T cell receptor beta chains drawn from one sample of a study of shared clonotypes between healthy human individuals. Some clones are missing from TCRdb's copy, which holds only in-frame ones; the method was immunoSEQ multiplex PCR. The sample records millions of clones, around nine tenths being singletons. Sequencing input: naive CD4+ T cells sorted from blood. Receptor source: a man younger than 30 in good health. Both conserved end residues are part of each CDR3. Each record gives: CDR3 protein, CDR3 DNA, D gene, J gene, clone size, V gene. D genes are given only for firm matches. Only part of the rows carry a size: once, few, many, or a class if the clone is expanded.

CDR3: CASSPGLSNQPQHF; DNA: TGTGCCAGCAGCCCGGGGTTAAGCAATCAGCCCCAGCATTTT; D: NA; J: TRBJ1-5; size: NA; V: TRBV7-2
CDR3: CAITSGGEQYF; DNA: TGTGCCATCACATCGGGGGGCGAGCAGTACTTC; D: TRBD2; J: TRBJ2-7; size: NA; V: TRBV10-3
CDR3: CAWSETGNNEQFF; DNA: TGTGCCTGGAGTGAGACAGGAAACAATGAGCAGTTCTTC; D: NA; J: TRBJ2-1; size: NA; V: TRBV30
CDR3: CAWSRQETQYF; DNA: TGTGCCTGGAGTAGGCAAGAGACCCAGTACTTC; D: NA; J: TRBJ2-5; size: NA; V: TRBV30
CDR3: CASSSGQGNTEAFF; DNA: TGCGCCAGCAGCTCAGGACAGGGGAACACTGAAGCTTTCTTT; D: TRBD1; J: TRBJ1-1; size: NA; V: TRBV5-1
CDR3: CASSEFAENTEAFF; DNA: TGTGCCAGCAGTGAGTTCGCGGAGAACACTGAAGCTTTCTTT; D: NA; J: TRBJ1-1; size: NA; V: TRBV2
CDR3: CAWSPTGDTQYF; DNA: TGTGCCTGGAGTCCCACGGGAGATACGCAGTATTTT; D: NA; J: TRBJ2-3; size: NA; V: TRBV30
CDR3: CASRWASGQDEKLFF; DNA: TGTGCCAGCAGGTGGGCCTCAGGGCAGGATGAAAAACTGTTTTTT; D: NA; J: TRBJ1-4; size: NA; V: TRBV6-1
CDR3: CASSPEGAGGPGEQFF; DNA: TGCGCCAGCAGCCCCGAAGGAGCGGGAGGGCCAGGTGAGCAGTTCTTC; D: TRBD2; J: TRBJ2-1; size: NA; V: TRBV5-1
CDR3: CASIRGIAGYTF; DNA: TGTGCCAGCATCCGGGGGATCGCTGGCTACACCTTC; D: NA; J: TRBJ1-2; size: few; V: TRBV2
CDR3: CASSPRTLVGETQYF; DNA: TGCGCCAGCAGCCCACGCACACTAGTGGGAGAGACCCAGTACTTC; D: NA; J: TRBJ2-5; size: NA; V: TRBV5-1
CDR3: CASSFRLASSTDTQYF; DNA: TGTGCCAGCAGCTTCCGACTAGCATCTAGCACAGATACGCAGTATTTT; D: TRBD2; J: TRBJ2-3; size: once; V: TRBV7-9
CDR3: CASAQRGAGDTQYF; DNA: TGTGCCAGCGCTCAAAGGGGGGCAGGGGATACGCAGTATTTT; D: NA; J: TRBJ2-3; size: NA; V: TRBV27
CDR3: CSAATGTGYGYTF; DNA: TGCAGCGCCGCGACAGGGACGGGCTATGGCTACACCTTC; D: TRBD1; J: TRBJ1-2; size: NA; V: TRBV29-1
CDR3: CASSLIGLNNQPQHF; DNA: TGTGCCAGCAGCCTCATTGGGCTGAACAATCAGCCCCAGCATTTT; D: NA; J: TRBJ1-5; size: NA; V: TRBV28
CDR3: CASRLTGADTQYF; DNA: TGTGCCAGCAGATTGACAGGGGCAGATACGCAGTATTTT; D: TRBD1; J: TRBJ2-3; size: NA; V: TRBV6-1
CDR3: CASSQDWRGAETQYF; DNA: TGTGCCAGCAGCCAAGATTGGCGGGGGGCAGAGACCCAGTACTTC; D: TRBD2; J: TRBJ2-5; size: NA; V: TRBV4-2
CDR3: CASSLAAGDSPLHF; DNA: TGTGCCAGCAGCTTGGCGGCAGGAGATTCACCCCTCCACTTT; D: NA; J: TRBJ1-6; size: NA; V: TRBV5-4
CDR3: CASSVRIREMNTEAFF; DNA: TGTGCCAGCAGCGTAAGGATACGGGAAATGAACACTGAAGCTTTCTTT; D: NA; J: TRBJ1-1; size: NA; V: TRBV9
CDR3: CASNQQPGNTIYF; DNA: TGTGCCAGTAATCAGCAGCCGGGAAACACCATATATTTT; D: NA; J: TRBJ1-3; size: NA; V: TRBV19
CDR3: CASSVKTGGAYNEQFF; DNA: TGTGCCAGCAGCGTCAAAACAGGGGGAGCTTACAATGAGCAGTTCTTC; D: TRBD1; J: TRBJ2-1; size: NA; V: TRBV9
CDR3: CATQGLTPSTDTQYF; DNA: TGTGCCACCCAGGGGTTAACTCCCAGCACAGATACGCAGTATTTT; D: NA; J: TRBJ2-3; size: NA; V: TRBV6-6
CDR3: CASSIWRAGNEQFF; DNA: TGTGCCAGTAGTATTTGGAGGGCTGGGAATGAGCAGTTCTTC; D: NA; J: TRBJ2-1; size: once; V: TRBV19
CDR3: CASSLGGGDQPQHF; DNA: TGCGCCAGCAGCTTGGGGGGAGGAGATCAGCCCCAGCATTTT; D: NA; J: TRBJ1-5; size: NA; V: TRBV5-1
CDR3: CATSRAQGATNEKLFF; DNA: TGTGCCACCAGCAGAGCACAGGGGGCAACTAATGAAAAACTGTTTTTT; D: TRBD1; J: TRBJ1-4; size: NA; V: TRBV15
CDR3: CASSNRGEGGEQFF; DNA: TGTGCCAGCTCGAATCGGGGGGAGGGCGGAGAGCAGTTCTTC; D: TRBD2; J: TRBJ2-1; size: once; V: TRBV18
CDR3: CSVGDSLAKNIQYF; DNA: TGCAGCGTTGGGGACAGTCTAGCCAAAAACATTCAGTACTTC; D: TRBD1; J: TRBJ2-4; size: NA; V: TRBV29-1
CDR3: CASSRGVETGYSYEQYF; DNA: TGCGCCAGCAGCCGAGGGGTCGAGACAGGGTACTCCTACGAGCAGTACTTC; D: TRBD1; J: TRBJ2-7; size: NA; V: TRBV5-1
CDR3: CAWSGTGVGSPLHF; DNA: TGTGCCTGGAGTGGTACAGGAGTGGGTTCACCCCTCCACTTT; D: NA; J: TRBJ1-6; size: NA; V: TRBV30
CDR3: CASSLGPSGEQYF; DNA: TGTGCCAGCAGCTTAGGACCTAGCGGGGAGCAGTATTTT; D: TRBD2; J: TRBJ2-3; size: NA; V: TRBV11-2
CDR3: CASSLGLAGSTDTQYF; DNA: TGTGCCAGCAGCTTAGGGCTAGCGGGATCCACAGATACGCAGTATTTT; D: TRBD2; J: TRBJ2-3; size: NA; V: TRBV11-3
CDR3: CASRVTGDDQPQHF; DNA: TGTGCCAGCAGGGTCACAGGGGACGATCAGCCCCAGCATTTT; D: TRBD1; J: TRBJ1-5; size: NA; V: TRBV2
CDR3: CASSLLGGSPLHF; DNA: TGTGCCAGCAGCTTGCTAGGGGGGTCACCCCTCCACTTT; D: NA; J: TRBJ1-6; size: NA; V: TRBV5-5
CDR3: CASRIPLGQRNSGNTIYF; DNA: TGTGCCAGCCGCATTCCCCTTGGACAGCGAAACTCTGGAAACACCATATATTTT; D: NA; J: TRBJ1-3; size: NA; V: TRBV28
CDR3: CASSLAPTSTDTQYF; DNA: TGCGCCAGCAGCTTGGCACCCACTAGCACAGATACGCAGTATTTT; D: NA; J: TRBJ2-3; size: NA; V: TRBV5-1
CDR3: CASSVGYWQGAKTAGYTF; DNA: TGTGCCAGCAGCGTAGGTTACTGGCAGGGGGCAAAGACGGCGGGCTACACCTTC; D: TRBD1; J: TRBJ1-2; size: NA; V: TRBV9
CDR3: CASSVTGDADYEQYF; DNA: TGTGCCAGCAGCGTTACAGGGGACGCGGACTACGAGCAGTACTTC; D: TRBD1; J: TRBJ2-7; size: NA; V: TRBV5-5
CDR3: CAISEGGNSGANVLTF; DNA: TGTGCCATCAGTGAGGGCGGCAACTCTGGGGCCAACGTCCTGACTTTC; D: NA; J: TRBJ2-6; size: NA; V: TRBV10-3
CDR3: CASSTSTASGNTIYF; DNA: TGTGCCAGCAGCACCAGTACTGCCTCTGGAAACACCATATATTTT; D: NA; J: TRBJ1-3; size: NA; V: TRBV6-1
CDR3: CASSDPDRANYGYTF; DNA: TGTGCCAGCAGCGACCCGGACAGGGCTAACTATGGCTACACCTTC; D: TRBD1; J: TRBJ1-2; size: once; V: TRBV6-5
CDR3: CASSENRGPNQPQHF; DNA: TGTGCCAGCAGTGAGAATAGGGGGCCGAATCAGCCCCAGCATTTT; D: TRBD1; J: TRBJ1-5; size: NA; V: TRBV6-1
CDR3: CASIEQGLETQYF; DNA: TGTGCCAGCATCGAACAGGGTTTGGAGACCCAGTACTTC; D: NA; J: TRBJ2-5; size: NA; V: TRBV2
CDR3: CASSLGESYGYTF; DNA: TGTGCCAGCAGCTTAGGGGAGAGCTATGGCTACACCTTC; D: NA; J: TRBJ1-2; size: NA; V: TRBV7-8
CDR3: CASSRTGADTQYF; DNA: TGTGCCAGCTCACGTACAGGGGCCGATACGCAGTATTTT; D: TRBD1; J: TRBJ2-3; size: NA; V: TRBV18
CDR3: CASSESGREKEAFF; DNA: TGCGCCAGCAGTGAGTCGGGCAGGGAGAAGGAAGCTTTCTTT; D: NA; J: TRBJ1-1; size: few; V: TRBV10-1
CDR3: CASRERGEPQHF; DNA: TGTGCCAGCAGGGAAAGGGGTGAGCCCCAGCATTTT; D: NA; J: TRBJ1-5; size: NA; V: TRBV28